These 21 T cell receptor beta chains originate from one sample sequenced in a study of CXCR3-negative and CXCR3-positive naive CD8 T cells. Broader study findings: In CXCR3-positive naive cells, the TRB CDR3s were more hydrophobic than in CXCR3-negative naive cells.

UMI-labeled TRB cDNA libraries were prepared by 5' RACE. TCRdb reprocessed the 5' RACE reads; each CDR3 protein has one entry and no DNA is given. The sample has 60,000 to 65,000 distinct CDR3 sequences; the top ten hold around 5%. These receptors have no identified antigens. Sequenced sample: naive CXCR3+ CD8+ T cells from blood. The subset was: CD45RO-CCR7+CD27+CD95- naive CD8+ T cells expressing CXCR3 (TNR3+). The origin of the receptors is a human donor in good health. Some clones in this sample may be carry-over from other donors' samples.

The J gene is TRBJ1-5, the V gene TRBV4-3. The CDR3 totals 14 residues. The germline V gene encodes CDR1 LGHNA and CDR2 YSLEER. The CDR3 loop reads CASSQDRAVMPQHF.

This CDR3 reads CSVEFGQRYGYTF. The chain combines TRBV29-1 with TRBJ1-2. Germline loops: CDR1 SQVTM, CDR2 ANQGSEA. This CDR3 is 13 amino acids long.

The J gene is TRBJ2-7, the V gene TRBV2. Per the germline V gene, CDR1 is SNHLY and CDR2 is FYNNEI. CDR3 size: 14 residues. CDR3 sequence reads: CASSEANRAYEQYF.

The chain joins TRBV6-2 or TRBV6-3 to TRBJ2-7; the TCRdb D gene call, TRBD1, has no DNA to confirm it. The CDR3 has 17 residues. Germline CDR1 reads MNHEY; CDR2 reads SVGEGT. The CDR3 protein is CASSYRDRSYSAHEQYF.

The chain couples TRBV7-3 to TRBJ2-2; the TCRdb call, TRBD2, lacks DNA for checking. This CDR3 comprises 14 residues. Germline lookup yields CDR1 SGHTA and CDR2 FQGTGA. CDR3 loop: CASSPGTTTGELFF.

This rearrangement joins TRBV7-9 to TRBJ2-1. CDR1 and CDR2 (germline): SEHNR, FQNEAQ (reference sequence). This CDR3 is 14 amino acids long. The CDR3 is CASSLELTNNEQFF.

The genes are TRBV12-3 or TRBV12-4 and TRBJ2-1. The CDR3 sequence is 11 residues long. The CDR3: CASSIYNEQFF.

This rearrangement joins TRBV4-2 to TRBJ2-1. CDR3 length equals 11 residues. Germline V gives CDR1 LGHNA, CDR2 YNFKEQ. The CDR3 sequence is CASSQDDEQFF.

The chain joins TRBV5-1 to TRBJ2-2; TCRdb calls TRBD1, which cannot be checked without DNA. This CDR3 is 16 amino acids long. Germline lookup yields CDR1 SGHRS and CDR2 YFSETQ. CDR3 sequence: CASSPTGTENTGELFF.

This chain uses TRBV7-2 with TRBJ2-1; TCRdb picks TRBD1, but there is no DNA to check that call. This CDR3 has 15 amino acids. Germline assignment: CDR1 SGHTA and CDR2 FQGNSA. This CDR3 reads CASSLAGGNYNEQFF.

CDR3 residues: CASSWGEGTEAFF. J is TRBJ1-1 and V is TRBV12-3 or TRBV12-4; TCRdb calls TRBD1, which cannot be checked without DNA. The CDR3 totals 13 residues.

This clonotype is identified as medium-sized from frequency. V and J are TRBV6-5 and TRBJ2-1; TCRdb names TRBD2, which stays unverified in the absence of DNA. The CDR3 runs 14 residues. Per germline, CDR1 MNHEY and CDR2 SVGAGI. The CDR3 sequence is CASSTGTSLNEQFF.

The CDR3 sequence is CASSLGTEGTDTQYF. The chain combines TRBV5-4 with TRBJ2-3; TCRdb gives TRBD1 as the D gene, but with no DNA this cannot be confirmed. The CDR3 consists of 15 residues. Germline loops: CDR1 SGHNT, CDR2 YYREEE (reference sequence).

This chain links TRBV3-1 with TRBJ1-1. Germline assignment: CDR1 LGHDT and CDR2 YNNKEL (reference sequence). The length of the CDR3 is 13 residues. The CDR3 loop is CASSQAGGTEAFF.

The rearrangement links TRBV12-3 or TRBV12-4 to TRBJ2-7; TCRdb proposes TRBD1, but this gene call is untestable without DNA. The CDR3 covers 13 residues. The CDR3 sequence: CASSRGQSYEQYF.

V is TRBV10-2 and J is TRBJ1-6. Per the germline V gene, CDR1 is WSHSY and CDR2 is SAAADI. The CDR3 is made up of 13 amino acids. The CDR3 protein is CASSDSDNSPLHF.

The chain carries TRBV10-3 and TRBJ2-7; the D call of TRBD1 rests on TCRdb alone, since no DNA is present to check it. Germline V lookup: CDR1 ENHRY, CDR2 SYGVKD. The CDR3 totals 12 residues. CDR3 amino acids: CAAQGSTYEQYF.

CDR3 loop: CASSQGGLDTQYF. The chain recombines TRBV9 with TRBJ2-3; TCRdb's D call, TRBD1, is unchecked because there is no DNA. The length of the CDR3 is 13 residues. Germline V gives CDR1 SGDLS, CDR2 YYNGEE. Full variable domain (missing parts from reference TRBV9 and TRBJ2-3): DSGVTQTPKHLITATGQRVTLRCSPRSGDLSVYWYQQSLDQGLQFLIQYYNGEERAKGNILERFSAQQFPDLHSELNLSSLELGDSALYFCASSQGGLDTQYFGPGTRLTVL.

CDR3 sequence: CASSPQTGDSNQPQHF. V gene TRBV11-2 combines with J gene TRBJ1-5; with no DNA, the TCRdb D assignment of TRBD1 cannot be verified. Germline values: CDR1 SGHAT, CDR2 FQNNGV. This CDR3 contains 16 residues.

The genes are TRBV10-3 and TRBJ2-1; the TCRdb call, TRBD1, lacks DNA for checking. This CDR3 contains 13 residues. Germline V gene data show CDR1 as ENHRY and CDR2 as SYGVKD. The CDR3 is CAISDDRDYEQFF.

The rearrangement links TRBV7-9 to TRBJ2-6; lacking DNA, the TRBD2 call made by TCRdb goes unchecked. The CDR3 loop spans 17 amino acids. Germline V gives CDR1 SEHNR, CDR2 FQNEAQ (reference sequence). The CDR3 sequence: CASSGQQGPPGANVLTF.